This is a list of T cell receptor beta chains from one sample in a study of cytotoxic CD8 clonotypes in ibrutinib-treated CLL. The assay was immunoSEQ multiplex PCR, and TCRdb's table has in-frame clones only and misses some. Altogether fewer than 150,000 clones are present, under 90% being singletons, with the ten largest covering around 3.3%. The specimen comprised PBMCs, sampled after 24 months of ibrutinib treatment. The origin of the receptors is a human donor with chronic lymphocytic leukemia. Each CDR3 is given with its conserved first and last residue. D genes are given only for firm matches. Not all rows give a size; the values are once, few, many and, for expanded clones, a class.

length | D | J | size | V | CDR3 | DNA
13 | NA | TRBJ1-1 | NA | TRBV27 | CASSLRANTEAFF | TGTGCCAGCAGTTTAAGAGCGAACACTGAAGCTTTCTTT
15 | NA | TRBJ1-1 | NA | TRBV9 | CASSVEAQGWSEAFF | TGTGCCAGCAGCGTAGAAGCTCAGGGGTGGTCTGAAGCTTTCTTT
15 | TRBD1 | TRBJ2-7 | NA | TRBV7-2 | CASSLARGTYYEQYF | TGTGCCAGCAGCTTAGCCAGGGGGACCTACTACGAGCAGTACTTC
13 | TRBD1 | TRBJ1-1 | NA | TRBV5-1 | CASSTPGGTEAFF | TGCGCCAGCAGCACCCCAGGGGGAACTGAAGCTTTCTTT
15 | NA | TRBJ1-2 | NA | TRBV5-1 | CASSPVLDRDYGYTF | TGCGCCAGCAGCCCCGTACTCGACAGAGACTATGGCTACACCTTC
12 | NA | TRBJ2-1 | NA | TRBV10-1 | CASSDSYNEQFF | TGCGCCAGCAGTGACAGCTACAATGAGCAGTTCTTC
15 | TRBD1 | TRBJ1-2 | NA | TRBV6-5 | CASSYSWGQDYGYTF | TGTGCCAGCAGTTACTCGTGGGGACAGGACTATGGCTACACCTTC
15 | TRBD1 | TRBJ2-4 | NA | TRBV4-3 | CASSQALDRGVTQYF | TGCGCCAGCAGCCAAGCCCTGGACAGGGGGGTCACTCAGTACTTC
15 | TRBD1 | TRBJ1-4 | NA | TRBV6-1 | CASSESQGAGEKLFF | TGTGCCAGCAGTGAATCCCAGGGGGCTGGTGAAAAACTGTTTTTT
15 | NA | TRBJ1-1 | once | TRBV14 | CASSQREAFNTEAFF | TGTGCCAGCAGCCAAAGGGAAGCTTTCAACACTGAAGCTTTCTTT
15 | NA | TRBJ1-4 | once | TRBV27 | CASRIASSSGEKLFF | TGTGCCAGCCGTATCGCCAGCAGCAGCGGCGAAAAACTGTTTTTT
16 | TRBD2 | TRBJ2-3 | NA | TRBV11-2 | CASSSRLAGGPDTQYF | TGTGCCAGCAGCTCTAGACTAGCGGGGGGTCCAGATACGCAGTATTTT
14 | TRBD1 | TRBJ1-2 | NA | TRBV29-1 | CSVAGTETNYGYTF | TGCAGCGTCGCCGGGACAGAGACTAACTATGGCTACACCTTC
14 | NA | TRBJ1-2 | NA | TRBV7-8 | CASSLGDSNYGYTF | TGTGCCAGCAGCTTAGGAGACAGTAACTATGGCTACACCTTC
14 | NA | TRBJ2-7 | NA | TRBV10-2 | CASSDNRPPYEQYF | TGCGCCAGCAGCGACAATCGGCCCCCTTACGAGCAGTACTTC
13 | NA | TRBJ2-1 | NA | TRBV11-3 | CASSTGDLNEQFF | TGTGCCAGCAGCACCGGGGACCTCAATGAGCAGTTCTTC
13 | NA | TRBJ2-2 | NA | TRBV5-1 | CASSFGGTGELFF | TGCGCCAGCAGCTTCGGGGGAACCGGGGAGCTGTTTTTT
12 | NA | TRBJ2-7 | NA | TRBV6-1 | CASSELFYEQYF | TGTGCCAGCAGCGAGCTGTTCTACGAGCAGTACTTC
13 | TRBD1 | TRBJ2-5 | NA | TRBV10-3 | CAIRRGPGETQYF | TGTGCCATCAGGAGGGGGCCGGGAGAGACCCAGTACTTC
14 | NA | TRBJ1-1 | NA | TRBV6-5 | CASSQTVANTEAFF | TGTGCCAGCAGTCAGACAGTTGCGAACACTGAAGCTTTCTTT
15 | TRBD1 | TRBJ2-7 | NA | TRBV19 | CASSIGQGSSYEQYF | TGTGCCAGTAGTATAGGACAGGGAAGCTCCTACGAGCAGTACTTC
15 | NA | TRBJ2-1 | NA | TRBV7-2 | CASSPRLPGYNEQFF | TGTGCCAGCAGCCCCCGCTTACCGGGGTACAATGAGCAGTTCTTC
14 | NA | TRBJ1-5 | NA | TRBV6-1 | CASSGTLSNQPQHF | TGTGCCAGCAGTGGGACACTCAGCAATCAGCCCCAGCATTTT
10 | NA | TRBJ2-1 | NA | TRBV9 | CASSGNEQFF | TGTGCCAGCAGCGGAAATGAGCAGTTCTTC
11 | NA | TRBJ1-2 | NA | TRBV27 | CASGRSYGYTF | TGTGCCAGCGGGCGCAGCTATGGCTACACCTTC
16 | NA | TRBJ1-1 | NA | TRBV6-5 | CASSYDGARGNTEAFF | TGTGCCAGCAGTTACGACGGGGCGAGGGGGAACACTGAAGCTTTCTTT
13 | TRBD1 | TRBJ1-2 | NA | TRBV5-1 | CASSLVGGDGYTF | TGCGCCAGCAGCTTGGTAGGGGGCGATGGCTACACCTTC
13 | NA | TRBJ2-7 | NA | TRBV18 | CASSTGVEYEQYF | TGTGCCAGCTCAACGGGGGTGGAATACGAGCAGTACTTC
13 | NA | TRBJ2-7 | once | TRBV11-3 | CASSLRGQLEQYF | TGTGCCAGCAGCTTGCGGGGACAGCTCGAGCAGTACTTC
16 | TRBD1 | TRBJ1-2 | few | TRBV2 | CASSVLDRVKYYGYTF | TGTGCCAGCAGTGTTCTGGACAGGGTGAAGTACTATGGCTACACCTTC
16 | TRBD1 | TRBJ2-5 | NA | TRBV5-6 | CASSLVWTGEGETQYF | TGTGCCAGCAGCTTGGTTTGGACAGGGGAGGGAGAGACCCAGTACTTC
15 | TRBD1 | TRBJ2-7 | once | TRBV9 | CASSATGGAGDEQYF | TGTGCCAGCAGCGCCACAGGGGGCGCGGGGGACGAGCAGTACTTC
14 | NA | TRBJ1-1 | NA | TRBV6-1 | CASSLAGVNTEAFF | TGTGCCAGCTCCCTGGCGGGGGTGAACACTGAAGCTTTCTTT
14 | NA | TRBJ2-4 | NA | TRBV28 | CATGEALAKNIQYF | TGTGCCACCGGAGAGGCCCTAGCCAAAAACATTCAGTACTTC
11 | NA | TRBJ2-5 | NA | TRBV9 | CASGRGETQYF | TGTGCCAGCGGCAGGGGAGAGACCCAGTACTTC
16 | TRBD1 | TRBJ1-3 | NA | TRBV30 | CAWSFVTGGSGNTIYF | TGTGCCTGGAGTTTCGTAACAGGGGGCAGTGGAAACACCATATATTTT
16 | TRBD2 | TRBJ2-3 | NA | TRBV9 | CASSRTSGPSTDTQYF | TGTGCCAGCAGCCGGACTAGCGGACCTAGCACAGATACGCAGTATTTT
18 | TRBD1 | TRBJ1-2 | NA | TRBV4-1 | CASSQDPLGDRGSYGYTF | TGCGCCAGCAGCCAAGATCCTCTAGGGGACAGGGGGAGTTATGGCTACACCTTC
15 | NA | TRBJ2-5 | NA | TRBV5-1 | CASSFMQGYQETQYF | TGCGCCAGCAGCTTCATGCAGGGGTACCAAGAGACCCAGTACTTC
15 | TRBD1 | TRBJ1-4 | NA | TRBV10-2 | CASSKLTGGFEKLFF | TGCGCCAGCAGTAAGCTGACAGGGGGTTTTGAAAAACTGTTTTTT
13 | NA | TRBJ2-1 | NA | TRBV2 | CASSSMTGPTQFF | TGTGCCAGCAGCTCTATGACGGGGCCTACTCAGTTCTTC
16 | NA | TRBJ1-4 | once | TRBV5-6 | CASSFGQLLTNEKLFF | TGTGCCAGCAGCTTCGGACAACTCCTAACTAATGAAAAACTGTTTTTT
15 | TRBD1 | TRBJ2-1 | NA | TRBV6-6 | CASSYTDRVRNEQFF | TGTGCCAGCAGTTACACGGACAGGGTGAGGAATGAGCAGTTCTTC
18 | TRBD2 | TRBJ2-1 | NA | TRBV19 | CASSIHPAPSGGAGEQFF | TGTGCCAGTAGTATCCACCCCGCCCCTAGCGGGGGGGCCGGTGAGCAGTTCTTC
14 | NA | TRBJ2-5 | NA | TRBV18 | CASSPRSTQETQYF | TGTGCCAGTTCCCCTAGGTCGACGCAAGAGACCCAGTACTTC
15 | NA | TRBJ2-2 | NA | TRBV14 | CASSLAGLSTGELFF | TGTGCCAGCAGCCTTGCAGGGTTGAGCACCGGGGAGCTGTTTTTT
15 | TRBD1 | TRBJ2-7 | NA | TRBV2 | CASSRQGRQGGEQYF | TGTGCCAGCAGTCGACAGGGGCGCCAAGGAGGGGAGCAGTACTTC
11 | NA | TRBJ2-5 | NA | TRBV9 | CASSVVETQYF | TGTGCCAGCAGCGTAGTGGAGACCCAGTACTTC
14 | TRBD1 | TRBJ2-5 | NA | TRBV5-4 | CASSLRTGAQTQYF | TGTGCCAGCAGCTTGAGGACAGGGGCCCAGACCCAGTACTTC
13 | NA | TRBJ1-3 | NA | TRBV9 | CASSVSGTNTIYF | TGTGCCAGCAGCGTAAGTGGGACAAACACCATATATTTT
14 | TRBD1 | TRBJ2-2 | NA | TRBV6-1 | CASSSRTGAGELFF | TGTGCCAGCAGTTCGCGGACAGGGGCCGGGGAGCTGTTTTTT
15 | TRBD1 | TRBJ1-2 | NA | TRBV6-5 | CASSSDRGRRYGYTF | TGTGCCAGCAGTTCCGACAGGGGGCGCCGATATGGCTACACCTTC
18 | NA | TRBJ1-4 | NA | TRBV27 | CASSFFSWGRATNEKLFF | TGTGCCAGCAGTTTCTTCTCTTGGGGAAGAGCAACTAATGAAAAACTGTTTTTT